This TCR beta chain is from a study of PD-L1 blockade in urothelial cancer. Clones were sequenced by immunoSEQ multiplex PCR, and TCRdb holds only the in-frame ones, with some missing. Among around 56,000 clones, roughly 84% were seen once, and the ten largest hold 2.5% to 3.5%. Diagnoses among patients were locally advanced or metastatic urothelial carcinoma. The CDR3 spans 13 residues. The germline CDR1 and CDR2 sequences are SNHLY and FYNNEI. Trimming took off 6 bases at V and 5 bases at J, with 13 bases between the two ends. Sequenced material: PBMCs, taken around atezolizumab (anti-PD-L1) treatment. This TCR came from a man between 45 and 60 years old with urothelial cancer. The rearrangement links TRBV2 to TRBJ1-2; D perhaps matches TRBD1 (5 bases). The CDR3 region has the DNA TGTGCCAGCAGACCCCGGGGGAGGTATGGCTACACCTTC. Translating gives CASRPRGRYGYTF.